These T cell receptor beta chains were read from a single sample in a study of shared clonotypes between healthy human individuals. Profiled with immunoSEQ multiplex PCR; TCRdb holds only in-frame clones, not every one. Counted here are about 960,000 clones, around 80% occurring once; the ten biggest clones make up around 1.4%. The specimen sequenced was memory CD4+ T cells sorted from blood. Receptor source: a man aged 18 to 29 in good health. Both conserved end residues are trimmed from each CDR3.

V,CDR3
TRBV6-6,ASHRADEQF
TRBV30,AWSPTGMGTEAF
TRBV19,ASSTAATGAYYGYT
TRBV5-5,ASSLVVAGGTDTQY
TRBV5-4,ASSLGQAPGGLAKNIQY
TRBV10-3,AISELWEDYEQY
TRBV7-2,ASRPPGTGGSDTQY
TRBV18,ASSRGLPNTGELF
TRBV5-4,ASSSNQENIQY
TRBV27,ASSLTASSYEQY
TRBV12-5,ASGLARTSGNTGELF
TRBV6-5,ASRLTGMSYNEQF
TRBV7-8,ASSFPGQPQH
TRBV5-1,ASSPPGRLYEQY
TRBV6-1,ASSEAQSTRNTEAF
TRBV7-9,ASSPRTSSDTQY
TRBV28,ASSASGGPSYEQY
TRBV30,AWIPGKKNTEAF
TRBV18,ASSPQVLNEKLF
TRBV28,ASGRLGSPLH
TRBV5-4,ASSPKTSGSANEQF
TRBV27,ASSRRPGESYEQY
TRBV6-5,ASSYSQRGRDTQY
TRBV4-3,ASRDQGAGETQY
TRBV10-1,ASSDGQDSGNTIY
TRBV6-5,ASSYTDRESEKLF
TRBV28,ASSLYRETQY
TRBV2,ASSKDGGFQY
TRBV19,ASSTSSRGMDQPQH
TRBV5-4,ASSIDTRLSGNTIY
TRBV28,ASINPRPSYEQY
TRBV11-2,ASSLEGWAETQY
TRBV2,ASSDLQGRGNQPQH
TRBV10-3,AISEFDRNLNSPLH
TRBV7-2,ASSINRGYEQY
TRBV2,ASILMGNSPLH